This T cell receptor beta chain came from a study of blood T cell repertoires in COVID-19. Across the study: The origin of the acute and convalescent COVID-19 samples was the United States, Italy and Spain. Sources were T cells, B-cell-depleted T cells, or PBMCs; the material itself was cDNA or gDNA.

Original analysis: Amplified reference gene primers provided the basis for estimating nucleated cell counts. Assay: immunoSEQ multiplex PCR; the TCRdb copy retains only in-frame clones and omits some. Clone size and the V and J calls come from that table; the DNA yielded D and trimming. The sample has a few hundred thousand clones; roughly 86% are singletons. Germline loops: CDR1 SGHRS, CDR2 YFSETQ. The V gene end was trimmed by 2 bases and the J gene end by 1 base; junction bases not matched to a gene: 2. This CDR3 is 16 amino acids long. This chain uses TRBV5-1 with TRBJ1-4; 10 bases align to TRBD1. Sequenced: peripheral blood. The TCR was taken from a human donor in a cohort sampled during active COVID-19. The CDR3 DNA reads TGCGCCAGCAGCTTCGGACAGGGGGGAACTAATGAAAAACTGTTTTTT. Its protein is CASSFGQGGTNEKLFF.